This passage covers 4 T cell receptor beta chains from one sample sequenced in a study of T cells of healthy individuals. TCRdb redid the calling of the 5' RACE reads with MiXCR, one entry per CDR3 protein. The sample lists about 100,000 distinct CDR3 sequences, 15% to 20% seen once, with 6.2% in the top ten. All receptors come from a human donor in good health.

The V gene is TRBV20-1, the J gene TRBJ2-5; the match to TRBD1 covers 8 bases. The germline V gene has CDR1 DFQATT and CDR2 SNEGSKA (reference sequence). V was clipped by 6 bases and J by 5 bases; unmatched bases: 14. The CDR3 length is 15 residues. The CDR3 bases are TGCAGTGCCGACGTACGACAGGGGAGAGGGGAGACCCAGTACTTC. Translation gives CSADVRQGRGETQYF.

CDR3 sequence: CASSQEAPRGYEQYF. CDR3 in DNA: TGTGCCAGCAGCCAAGAGGCACCCAGGGGATACGAGCAGTACTTC. The chain combines TRBV3-1 with TRBJ2-7; D perhaps matches TRBD1 (6 bases). Trimming removed 0 bases at V and 4 bases at J, with 13 bases between. This CDR3 contains 15 residues. Germline V gene data show CDR1 as LGHDT and CDR2 as YNNKEL (reference sequence).

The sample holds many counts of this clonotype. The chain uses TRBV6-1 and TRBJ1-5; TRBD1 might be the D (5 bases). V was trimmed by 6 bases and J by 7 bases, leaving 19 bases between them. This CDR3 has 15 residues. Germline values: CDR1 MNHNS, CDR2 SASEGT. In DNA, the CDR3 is TGTGCCAGCAGCACTACATGGACTGGGGGGCAGCCCCAGCATTTT. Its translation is CASSTTWTGGQPQHF.

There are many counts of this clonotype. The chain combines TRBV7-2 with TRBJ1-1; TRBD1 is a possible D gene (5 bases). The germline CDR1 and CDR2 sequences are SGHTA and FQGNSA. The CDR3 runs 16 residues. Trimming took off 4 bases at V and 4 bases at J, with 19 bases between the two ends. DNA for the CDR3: TGTGCCAGCAGCTCAGGTTTAAAGTTAGGGACCACTGAAGCTTTCTTT. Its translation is CASSSGLKLGTTEAFF.